This TCR beta chain is drawn from a study of OX40 agonist ivuxolimab in advanced cancers. Study background: Melanoma, hepatocellular carcinoma, head and neck or renal cell cancer occurred in dose-escalation patients. The study, taken as a whole, reports: With doses of 0.1-3.0 mg/kg, partial responders showed among the lowest clonal expansion.

With regard to this clone: What it binds is not known.

Using immunoSEQ multiplex PCR, the repertoire was profiled, and TCRdb retains in-frame clones only, with some absent. Of 70,000 or so clones in the sample, around 85% were seen once. With V trimmed by 1 base and J by 6 bases, 5 bases remained unmatched. The length of the CDR3 is 16 residues. The germline V gene has CDR1 LNHDA and CDR2 SQIVND (reference sequence). V and J are TRBV19 and TRBJ2-2; 10 bases fit TRBD1. The sample in question was CD4+ or CD8+ T cells sorted from blood, obtained in a trial of the OX40 agonist ivuxolimab. The TCR sequence derives from an adult with an advanced solid tumor such as melanoma, head and neck, liver or kidney cancer. Here the CDR3 reads CASSIVTGGSSGELFF. In nucleotides, the CDR3 is TGTGCCAGTAGTATAGTGACAGGGGGCTCTTCCGGGGAGCTGTTTTTT.